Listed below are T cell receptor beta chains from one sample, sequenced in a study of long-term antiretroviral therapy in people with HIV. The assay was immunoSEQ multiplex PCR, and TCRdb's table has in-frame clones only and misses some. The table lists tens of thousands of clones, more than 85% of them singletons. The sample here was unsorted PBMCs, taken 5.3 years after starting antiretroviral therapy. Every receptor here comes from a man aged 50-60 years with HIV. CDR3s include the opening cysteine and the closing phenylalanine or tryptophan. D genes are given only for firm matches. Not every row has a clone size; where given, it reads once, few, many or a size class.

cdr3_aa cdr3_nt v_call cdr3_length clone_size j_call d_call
CATSPVWSGGRTDTQYF TGTGCCACCAGTCCGGTGTGGAGCGGGGGCCGCACAGATACGCAGTATTTT TRBV15 17 - TRBJ2-3 TRBD2
CASSDAGGGASGANVLTF TGTGCCAGCAGTGACGCTGGTGGGGGGGCCTCTGGGGCCAACGTCCTGACTTTC TRBV6-4 18 - TRBJ2-6 -
CVRSLGRDEQYF TGTGTCAGAAGCTTGGGGCGAGACGAGCAGTACTTC TRBV7-5 12 - TRBJ2-7 -
CAIRRDGRPNTEAFF TGTGCCATCAGGAGGGACGGGCGACCGAACACTGAAGCTTTCTTT TRBV10-3 15 - TRBJ1-1 -
CASSVLPGLPSYEQYF TGTGCCAGCAGCGTCCTACCGGGACTACCTTCCTACGAGCAGTACTTC TRBV9 16 - TRBJ2-7 TRBD2
CASSLAGLAKNIQYF TGTGCCAGCAGCTTAGCGGGCCTAGCCAAAAACATTCAGTACTTC TRBV7-9 15 - TRBJ2-4 -
CSVGTGSPVGANVLTF TGCAGCGTTGGGACAGGGAGTCCTGTGGGGGCCAACGTCCTGACTTTC TRBV29-1 16 - TRBJ2-6 TRBD1
CASSVAGVGYEQYF TGTGCCAGCAGCGTAGCAGGGGTGGGGTACGAGCAGTACTTC TRBV9 14 - TRBJ2-7 -
CASSPSRVSGANVLTF TGTGCCAGCAGTCCCTCTAGAGTCTCTGGGGCCAACGTCCTGACTTTC TRBV27 16 - TRBJ2-6 -
CASSDSGRADTQYF TGCGCCAGCAGTGATTCGGGGAGGGCAGATACGCAGTATTTT TRBV10-2 14 - TRBJ2-3 TRBD2
CASSERNRGDEQYF TGTGCCAGCAGTGAACGGAACAGGGGCGACGAGCAGTACTTC TRBV6-1 14 - TRBJ2-7 TRBD1
CAISEGTSGVYEQYF TGTGCCATCAGTGAAGGGACTAGCGGGGTTTACGAGCAGTACTTC TRBV10-3 15 - TRBJ2-7 TRBD2
CASSINSGGGTEAFF TGCGCCAGCAGCATTAATTCAGGGGGAGGCACTGAAGCTTTCTTT TRBV5-1 15 - TRBJ1-1 TRBD1
CASSPPTGVTEAFF TGTGCCAGCTCACCACCAACAGGGGTCACTGAAGCTTTCTTT TRBV18 14 - TRBJ1-1 TRBD1
CASSEGLAGDEQYF TGTGCCAGCAGCGAGGGACTAGCGGGGGACGAGCAGTACTTC TRBV9 14 - TRBJ2-7 TRBD2
CSVPGQGSGTEAFF TGCAGCGTTCCGGGACAGGGGAGTGGCACTGAAGCTTTCTTT TRBV29-1 14 - TRBJ1-1 TRBD1
CASSRVVGVTEAFF TGCGCCAGCAGCAGGGTTGTCGGGGTCACTGAAGCTTTCTTT TRBV5-1 14 - TRBJ1-1 -
CASSSTGGATEAFF TGTGCCAGCAGCTCGACAGGGGGGGCCACTGAAGCTTTCTTT TRBV11-2 14 - TRBJ1-1 TRBD1
CASSYTADTQYF TGTGCCAGCAGCTACACCGCAGATACGCAGTATTTT TRBV7-9 12 few TRBJ2-3 -
CASSQEIGQGGTEAFF TGCGCCAGCAGCCAAGAGATAGGGCAGGGGGGCACTGAAGCTTTCTTT TRBV4-1 16 - TRBJ1-1 TRBD1
CASSLLGSRENYGYTF TGTGCCAGCAGTTTGTTAGGGTCTCGGGAAAACTATGGCTACACCTTC TRBV27 16 - TRBJ1-2 -
CASSSTTESYEQYF TGCGCCAGCAGCTCAACGACTGAATCCTACGAGCAGTACTTC TRBV4-1 14 - TRBJ2-7 -
CASSFGGVYEQYF TGTGCCAGCAGCTTTGGAGGGGTCTACGAGCAGTACTTC TRBV11-2 13 - TRBJ2-7 -
CASSPSRNYGYTF TGTGCCAGCAGCCCCAGCAGGAACTATGGCTACACCTTC TRBV7-2 13 once TRBJ1-2 -
CAWRPLAGGQFF TGTGCCTGGAGACCTCTAGCGGGGGGGCAGTTCTTC TRBV30 12 once TRBJ2-1 TRBD2